This entry lists 7 T cell receptor beta chains sequenced from one sample in a study of cytomegalovirus exposure and HLA in healthy donors. Assay used: immunoSEQ multiplex PCR; TCRdb lists only in-frame clones, some missing. The sample includes some 240,000 clones, 80% to 90% of them seen just once. Specimen: PBMCs. All receptors derive from a young woman in good health and CMV-seropositive.

The chain uses TRBV30 and TRBJ2-2; 13 nucleotides line up with TRBD2. This CDR3 comprises 17 residues. The trim removed 3 bases at V and 3 bases at J, leaving 7 bases unmatched. CDR1 and CDR2 (germline): GTSNPN, SVGIG (reference sequence). CDR3 nucleotides: TGTGCCTGGAGCCAACCCGGACTAGCGGGAGACACCGGGGAGCTGTTTTTT. This encodes CAWSQPGLAGDTGELFF.

The V call is TRBV7-7, the J call TRBJ2-1, with 9 bases identical to TRBD2. The germline V gene encodes CDR1 SSHAT and CDR2 FNYEAQ (reference sequence). The CDR3 is made up of 13 amino acids. CDR3 protein: CASGREGYNEQFF. The CDR3 nucleotides read TGTGCTAGCGGGCGGGAGGGATACAATGAGCAGTTCTTC.

The rearrangement uses TRBV2 and TRBJ2-2; TRBD1 might be the D (6 bases). The CDR3 is 13 residues long. Between the trimmed V and J ends, which lost 6 bases and 4 bases, there was a span of 9 bases. Germline V lookup: CDR1 SNHLY, CDR2 FYNNEI. CDR3 in amino acids: CASRAGVTGELFF. Written as DNA, the CDR3 is TGTGCCAGCAGGGCAGGGGTCACCGGGGAGCTGTTTTTT.

The chain couples TRBV19 to TRBJ2-7, with D possibly being TRBD2 (6 bases). Germline V gene data show CDR1 as LNHDA and CDR2 as SQIVND (reference sequence). The CDR3 has 11 residues. The V end lost 5 bases, the J end lost 7 bases, and 9 bases lay between the germline ends. CDR3 in amino acids: CASSGLREQYF. The DNA of the CDR3 is TGTGCCAGTAGTGGACTAAGGGAGCAGTACTTC.

The rearrangement uses TRBV5-1 and TRBJ2-3; D perhaps matches TRBD1 (6 bases). Germline-derived CDR1 and CDR2 are SGHRS and YFSETQ. V was clipped by 2 bases and J by 6 bases, with 13 bases between them. This CDR3 is 14 amino acids long. The CDR3 loop reads CASSFNPDSDTQYF. The CDR3 DNA reads TGCGCCAGCAGCTTTAACCCGGACAGTGATACGCAGTATTTT.

The genes are TRBV6-1 and TRBJ2-1; tentatively, D is TRBD2 (7 bases). Deletions cut 3 bases from V and 6 bases from J, with 12 bases between. The CDR3 runs 14 residues. In germline, CDR1 is MNHNS, CDR2 SASEGT. CDR3 sequence: CASSDRAGANEQFF. For the CDR3, the DNA is TGTGCCAGCAGTGACCGTGCGGGGGCCAATGAGCAGTTCTTC.

The genes are TRBV4-1 and TRBJ1-1; D is possibly TRBD1 (6 bases). The V gene lost 3 bases and the J gene lost 3 bases, with 17 bases spanning the gap. There are 16 residues in the CDR3. The germline V gene has CDR1 MGHRA and CDR2 YSYEKL. In DNA, the CDR3 is TGCGCCAGCAGCCATGAGTACCGAGGGGGAGACACTGAAGCTTTCTTT. Protein product: CASSHEYRGGDTEAFF.